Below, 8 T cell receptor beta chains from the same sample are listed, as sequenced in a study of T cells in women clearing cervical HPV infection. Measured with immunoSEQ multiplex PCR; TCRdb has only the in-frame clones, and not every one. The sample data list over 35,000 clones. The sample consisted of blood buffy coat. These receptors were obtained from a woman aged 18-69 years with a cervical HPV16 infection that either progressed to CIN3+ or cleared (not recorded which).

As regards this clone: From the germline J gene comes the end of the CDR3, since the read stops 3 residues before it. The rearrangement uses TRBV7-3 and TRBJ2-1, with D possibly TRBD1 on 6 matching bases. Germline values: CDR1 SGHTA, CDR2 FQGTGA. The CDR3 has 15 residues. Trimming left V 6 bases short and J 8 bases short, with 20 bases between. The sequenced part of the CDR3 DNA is TGTGCCAGCAGTACCGGGACAAACGGCGTCTATGAG. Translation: CASSTGTNGVYE. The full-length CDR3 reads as CASSTGTNGVYEQFF.

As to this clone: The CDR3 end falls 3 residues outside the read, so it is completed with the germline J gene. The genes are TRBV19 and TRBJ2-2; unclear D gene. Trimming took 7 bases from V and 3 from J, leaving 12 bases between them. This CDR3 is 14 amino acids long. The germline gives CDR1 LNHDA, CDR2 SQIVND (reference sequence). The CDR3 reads CASIWAPDTGELFF. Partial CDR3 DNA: TGTGCCAGTATCTGGGCCCCCGACACCGGGGAG. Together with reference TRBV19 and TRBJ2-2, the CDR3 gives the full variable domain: DGGITQSPKYLFRKEGQNVTLSCEQNLNHDAMYWYRQDPGQGLRLIYYSQIVNDFQKGDIAEGYSVSREKKESFPLTVTSAQKNPTAFYLCASIWAPDTGELFFGEGSRLTVL.

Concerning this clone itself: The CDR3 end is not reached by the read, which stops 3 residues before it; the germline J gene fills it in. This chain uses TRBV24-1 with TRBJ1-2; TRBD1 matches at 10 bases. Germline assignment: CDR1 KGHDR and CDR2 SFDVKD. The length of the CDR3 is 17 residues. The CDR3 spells CATSEYGSDRGVIGYTF. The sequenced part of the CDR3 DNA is TGTGCCACCAGTGAATATGGATCGGACAGGGGGGTGATCGGC.

The sequenced CDR3 bases are TGTGCCAGCAGTTACCTACGCCCCACCGAG. It yields the protein CASSYLRPTE. The entire CDR3 protein is CASSYLRPTEQYF. The chain employs TRBV6-2 or TRBV6-3 and TRBJ2-7; D remains ambiguous. The read halts 3 residues ahead of the CDR3 end, with the missing end drawn from the germline J gene. The CDR3 loop spans 13 amino acids. Germline V gene data show CDR1 as MNHEY and CDR2 as SVGEGT. Trimming took off 2 bases at V and 6 bases at J, with 11 bases between the two ends.

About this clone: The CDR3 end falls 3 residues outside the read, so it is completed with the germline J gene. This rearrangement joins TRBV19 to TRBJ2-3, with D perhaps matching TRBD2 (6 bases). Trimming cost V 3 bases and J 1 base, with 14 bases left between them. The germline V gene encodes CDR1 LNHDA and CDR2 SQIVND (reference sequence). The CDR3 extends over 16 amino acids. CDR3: CASSILAGSGTDTQYF. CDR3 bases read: TGTGCCAGTAGTATTCTGGCGGGGTCAGGCACAGATACG.

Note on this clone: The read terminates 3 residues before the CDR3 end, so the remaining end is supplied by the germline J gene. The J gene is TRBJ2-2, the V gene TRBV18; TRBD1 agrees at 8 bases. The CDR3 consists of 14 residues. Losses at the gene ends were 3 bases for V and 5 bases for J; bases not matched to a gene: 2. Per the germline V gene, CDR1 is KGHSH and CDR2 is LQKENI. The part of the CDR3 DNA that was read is TGTGCCAGCTCACCCAGGGGGCTAACCGGGGAG. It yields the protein CASSPRGLTGE. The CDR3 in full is CASSPRGLTGELFF.

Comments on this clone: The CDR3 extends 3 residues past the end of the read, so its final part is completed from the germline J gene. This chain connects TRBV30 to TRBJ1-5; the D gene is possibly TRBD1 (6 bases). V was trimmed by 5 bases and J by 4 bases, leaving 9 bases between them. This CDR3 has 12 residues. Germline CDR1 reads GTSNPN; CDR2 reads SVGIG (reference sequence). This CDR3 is CAWGQPNQPQHF. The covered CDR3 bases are TGTGCCTGGGGACAGCCTAATCAGCCC.

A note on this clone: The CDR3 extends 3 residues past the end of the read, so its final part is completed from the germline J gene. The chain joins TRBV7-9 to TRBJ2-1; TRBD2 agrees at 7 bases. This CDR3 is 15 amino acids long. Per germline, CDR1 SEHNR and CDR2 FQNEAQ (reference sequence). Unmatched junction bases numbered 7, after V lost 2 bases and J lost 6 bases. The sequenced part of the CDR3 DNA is TGTGCCAGCAGCTTAAGGCTAGCGGAGGCCAATGAG. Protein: CASSLRLAEANE. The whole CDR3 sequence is CASSLRLAEANEQFF.